A selection of T cell receptor beta chains follows, all from one sample in a study of T-cell memory formation after mild COVID-19. TCRdb independently ran MiXCR on the 5' RACE reads; one entry per CDR3 protein. This sample carries 290,000 or so distinct CDR3 sequences, just under 20% of them seen once, and the ten largest clones take around 20%. Sequenced sample: PBMCs or a T cell subset sorted from them (not recorded which). The receptors were sampled from a young man who had mild COVID-19 (a few samples of this study predate the infection). Cell type and time point are not known. The CDR3 runs from the conserved cysteine through the conserved F or W. D genes are given only for firm matches. Where a row states a size, it is once, few, many or the class of an expanded clone; other rows omit it.

size	J	D	V	CDR3	DNA
few	TRBJ1-6	-	TRBV2	CASSEIGGPGSPLHF	TGTGCCAGCAGTGAAATCGGGGGGCCTGGTTCACCCCTCCACTTT
-	TRBJ1-3	-	TRBV4-3	CASSQDTSGFWWNTIYF	TGCGCCAGCAGCCAAGACACTTCAGGGTTTTGGTGGAACACCATATATTTT
-	TRBJ1-5	-	TRBV6-6	CASSYPQQPQHF	TGTGCCAGCAGTTACCCCCAACAGCCCCAGCATTTT
-	TRBJ2-4	TRBD1	TRBV13	CASTPSDRGKNIQYF	TGTGCCAGCACCCCCTCGGACAGGGGCAAAAACATTCAGTACTTC
few	TRBJ2-2	-	TRBV6-5	CASTTWGPGELFF	TGTGCCAGCACCACATGGGGGCCCGGGGAGCTGTTTTTT
few	TRBJ1-5	TRBD1	TRBV24-1	CATSDPRTGINQPQHF	TGTGCCACCAGTGATCCACGGACAGGGATCAATCAGCCCCAGCATTTT
-	TRBJ1-1	-	TRBV29-1	CSASERWENTEAFF	TGCAGCGCTTCGGAAAGGTGGGAGAACACTGAAGCTTTCTTT
few	TRBJ2-2	TRBD2	TRBV9	CASSVASGAGGTGELFF	TGTGCCAGCAGCGTAGCTTCTGGAGCGGGGGGAACCGGGGAGCTGTTTTTT
-	TRBJ2-3	TRBD1	TRBV6-2/TRBV6-3	CASSIDRATDTQYF	TGTGCCAGCAGCATCGACAGGGCGACAGATACGCAGTATTTT
many	TRBJ2-2	TRBD2	TRBV28	CASSRTSANTGELFF	TGTGCCAGCAGCCGCACTAGCGCGAACACCGGGGAGCTGTTTTTT
many	TRBJ1-5	TRBD1	TRBV6-5	CASRSRDSRGFSSNQPQHF	TGTGCCAGCAGGTCCCGGGACAGCCGTGGATTTTCCAGCAATCAGCCCCAGCATTTT
-	TRBJ2-7	TRBD1	TRBV5-8	CASSLVVGTVYEQYF	TGTGCCAGCAGCTTGGTCGTCGGGACAGTGTACGAGCAGTACTTC
few	TRBJ1-2	TRBD1	TRBV20-1	CSSARGGQPELLTF	TGCAGTTCCGCTAGAGGGGGACAGCCCGAGTTGCTCACCTTC
many	TRBJ1-1	TRBD1	TRBV7-9	CASSLGTVEAFF	TGTGCCAGCAGCTTGGGGACAGTTGAAGCTTTCTTT
-	TRBJ1-2	TRBD1	TRBV29-1	CSVELLGTGHHGYTF	TGCAGCGTTGAGCTACTAGGGACAGGACACCATGGCTACACCTTC
few	TRBJ1-6	-	TRBV27	CASTTGTSLNSPLHF	TGTGCCAGCACCACCGGGACATCCCTTAATTCACCCCTCCACTTT
few	TRBJ2-3	-	TRBV28	CASSLPGDTDTQYF	TGTGCCAGCAGTTTACCGGGAGACACAGATACGCAGTATTTT
-	TRBJ1-3	-	TRBV9	CASSKDLSSGNTIYF	TGTGCCAGCAGCAAGGACCTGTCTTCTGGAAACACCATATATTTT
-	TRBJ1-4	-	TRBV6-5	CASSRPDKKLFF	TGTGCCAGCAGTAGACCAGATAAAAAACTGTTTTTT
-	TRBJ2-5	-	TRBV11-2	CASSGGRKTQYF	TGTGCCAGCAGCGGGGGCCGGAAGACCCAGTACTTC
-	TRBJ1-5	-	TRBV20-1	CSARDHGRGQQPQHF	TGCAGTGCTAGGGATCACGGGAGGGGCCAACAGCCCCAGCATTTT
few	TRBJ2-5	-	TRBV5-1	CASSLIGETQYF	TGCGCCAGCAGCTTGATTGGAGAGACCCAGTACTTC
few	TRBJ2-3	TRBD2	TRBV7-3	CASSSGEGSTDTQYF	TGTGCCAGCAGCTCCGGGGAGGGGAGCACAGATACGCAGTATTTT
few	TRBJ2-5	-	TRBV4-2	CASSQRWRNQETQYF	TGTGCCAGCAGCCAACGGTGGAGGAACCAAGAGACCCAGTACTTC
many	TRBJ2-1	TRBD2	TRBV6-4	CASSENGGVYNEQFF	TGTGCCAGCAGTGAAAACGGGGGGGTCTACAATGAGCAGTTCTTC
-	TRBJ2-5	TRBD1	TRBV4-1	CASSQAGTGGVKTQYF	TGCGCCAGCAGCCAAGCCGGGACAGGGGGCGTGAAGACCCAGTACTTC
-	TRBJ2-3	TRBD2	TRBV12-3/TRBV12-4	CASSIAGGHADTQYF	TGTGCCAGCAGTATAGCGGGGGGGCACGCAGATACGCAGTATTTT
-	TRBJ2-3	TRBD2	TRBV5-1	CASSPPFQTSGGPDTQYF	TGCGCCAGCAGCCCGCCCTTCCAGACTAGCGGGGGGCCAGATACGCAGTATTTT
-	TRBJ1-1	-	TRBV6-6	CASRPDSASEAFF	TGTGCCAGCAGGCCTGACAGCGCGTCTGAAGCTTTCTTT
-	TRBJ1-1	-	TRBV5-1	CASSLEPGSNTEAFF	TGCGCCAGCAGCTTGGAACCGGGGTCAAACACTGAAGCTTTCTTT
few	TRBJ1-2	-	TRBV6-6	CASSYGGRFYGYTF	TGTGCCAGCAGTTACGGGGGCAGATTCTATGGCTACACCTTC
few	TRBJ1-2	-	TRBV7-2	CASSLSVWGVRGNYGYTF	TGTGCCAGCAGCTTGAGTGTTTGGGGTGTGCGAGGGAACTATGGCTACACCTTC
-	TRBJ2-5	TRBD2	TRBV4-1	CASSQGAGDGETQYF	TGCGCCAGCAGCCAAGGCGCGGGGGACGGAGAGACCCAGTACTTC
few	TRBJ2-2	TRBD2	TRBV7-3	CASSSIAGGLTGELFF	TGTGCCAGCAGCTCAATAGCGGGGGGCCTCACCGGGGAGCTGTTTTTT
-	TRBJ1-1	TRBD1	TRBV18	CASSPRQGPNTEAFF	TGTGCCAGCTCACCACGACAGGGACCTAACACTGAAGCTTTCTTT
few	TRBJ1-5	-	TRBV6-2/TRBV6-3	CASSYVGRSSNQPQHF	TGTGCCAGCAGTTACGTCGGACGGAGTAGCAATCAGCCCCAGCATTTT
few	TRBJ2-2	TRBD2	TRBV7-9	CASPPRTSGVPANTGELFF	TGTGCCAGCCCCCCGCGGACTAGCGGGGTTCCGGCGAACACCGGGGAGCTGTTTTTT
-	TRBJ1-4	-	TRBV10-2	CATMGEKLFF	TGCGCCACCATGGGTGAAAAACTGTTTTTT
-	TRBJ1-2	-	TRBV9	CASSVGGRRKNYGYTF	TGTGCCAGCAGCGTAGGCGGTAGACGGAAAAACTATGGCTACACCTTC
once	TRBJ1-5	-	TRBV5-5	CASSLSVTYDQPQHF	TGTGCCAGCAGCTTGAGTGTTACATATGATCAGCCCCAGCATTTT
-	TRBJ1-5	TRBD1	TRBV5-6	CASSIGLGTGRNQPQHF	TGTGCCAGCAGCATTGGACTTGGGACAGGTCGCAATCAGCCCCAGCATTTT
-	TRBJ1-1	-	TRBV20-1	CSATLPDRRSTEAFF	TGCAGTGCGACGCTTCCTGACAGGAGGAGCACTGAAGCTTTCTTT
few	TRBJ2-1	-	TRBV6-5	CASSYWAGANEQFF	TGTGCCAGCAGTTACTGGGCAGGCGCCAATGAGCAGTTCTTC
-	TRBJ1-2	-	TRBV6-5	CASSTRGGKYGYTF	TGTGCCAGCAGCACCCGGGGCGGAAAGTATGGCTACACCTTC
-	TRBJ2-1	-	TRBV6-4	CASSLDTSYNEQFF	TGTGCCAGCAGCCTAGACACATCCTACAATGAGCAGTTCTTC
-	TRBJ2-3	-	TRBV12-3/TRBV12-4	CASSPRTAPRDTQYF	TGTGCCAGCAGTCCAAGGACAGCCCCGCGGGATACGCAGTATTTT